One sample yielded the 17 T cell receptor beta chains listed below, sequenced in a study of early T cells in non-severe SARS-CoV-2 infection. TCRdb recomputed calls from the 5' RACE reads with MiXCR, one row per CDR3 protein. This sample yields about 64,000 distinct CDR3 sequences, of which less than 9.5% are seen a single time; roughly 13% belongs to the top ten. The sequencing here drew on whole blood, taken at baseline. These receptors came from an adult who was a healthcare worker with PCR-confirmed SARS-CoV-2 infection or an uninfected control (not recorded which).

This clonotype was found a few times. This chain links TRBV10-3 with TRBJ1-4; 8 positions match TRBD1. Germline assignment: CDR1 ENHRY and CDR2 SYGVKD. V was pared by 6 bases and J by 6 bases, with 9 bases of the junction left unmatched. This CDR3 has 15 residues. Here the CDR3 reads CAISITGGKYEKLFF. As DNA, the CDR3 is TGTGCCATCAGCATCACAGGGGGGAAATATGAAAAACTGTTTTTT.

The CDR3 sequence: CASSPPPPETQYF. CDR3 sequence (DNA): TGTGCCAGCTCACCACCGCCCCCAGAGACCCAGTACTTC. The gene calls are TRBV18 and TRBJ2-5, with D hard to call. The CDR3 extends over 13 amino acids. The V end was cut by 0 bases, the J end by 4 bases, with 6 bases between. Germline CDR1 and CDR2: KGHSH and LQKENI.

V is TRBV5-1 and J is TRBJ2-3; D perhaps matches TRBD1 (6 bases). This CDR3 has 15 residues. Trimming left V 0 bases short and J 4 bases short, with 12 bases between. Germline assignment: CDR1 SGHRS and CDR2 YFSETQ. The CDR3: CASSLGWGRPDTQYF. The CDR3 coding sequence is TGCGCCAGCAGCTTGGGTTGGGGGCGCCCAGATACGCAGTATTTT.

In its sample, this clonotype was seen a few times. The gene calls are TRBV7-3 and TRBJ2-1; possibly TRBD2 for D (5 bases). The CDR3 is 13 amino acids. The V end lost 3 bases, the J end lost 8 bases, and 11 bases lay between the germline ends. The V gene's germline CDR1 is SGHTA and CDR2 FQGTGA. For the CDR3, the DNA is TGTGCCAGCAGCTTGAGTCTTAGCGATGAGCAGTTCTTC. Amino acids: CASSLSLSDEQFF.

The chain uses TRBV6-6 and TRBJ2-7, with no clear D. V was trimmed by 4 bases and J by 2 bases, leaving 9 bases between them. CDR1 and CDR2 from the germline V gene are MNHNY and SVGAGI (reference sequence). The CDR3 loop spans 13 amino acids. The CDR3 loop reads CASSSRLPYEQYF. CDR3 DNA: TGTGCCAGCAGTTCTCGACTCCCCTACGAGCAGTACTTC.

This clonotype was counted many times. The chain recombines TRBV6-5 with TRBJ2-1; the D is unclear. In germline, CDR1 is MNHEY, CDR2 SVGAGI. CDR3 length equals 12 residues. Trimming removed 7 bases at V and 5 bases at J, with 9 bases between. The CDR3 here is CASMWGNNEQFF. In nucleotides, the CDR3 is TGTGCCAGCATGTGGGGAAACAATGAGCAGTTCTTC.

This clonotype was counted a few times. The V gene is TRBV5-1, the J gene TRBJ2-5; 8 positions match TRBD2. Losses at the gene ends were 1 base for V and 2 bases for J; bases not matched to a gene: 1. There are 14 residues in the CDR3. In germline, CDR1 is SGHRS, CDR2 YFSETQ. The CDR3 sequence is CASSLQREQETQYF. The CDR3 DNA follows: TGCGCCAGCAGCTTGCAGCGGGAGCAAGAGACCCAGTACTTC.

In its sample, this clonotype was seen many times. The CDR3 sequence: CASSLLAGNTGELFF. As DNA, the CDR3 is TGCGCCAGCAGCTTGTTGGCGGGAAACACCGGGGAGCTGTTTTTT. The chain has TRBV5-1 and TRBJ2-2; tentatively, D is TRBD2 (6 bases). The germline V gene encodes CDR1 SGHRS and CDR2 YFSETQ. This CDR3 is 15 amino acids long. The V end was cut by 1 base, the J end by 2 bases, with 9 bases between.

This clonotype was counted between two and nine times. The V call is TRBV12-3 or TRBV12-4, the J call TRBJ1-5; tentatively, D is TRBD1 (5 bases). CDR3 length: 16 residues. Trimming took off 0 bases at V and 3 bases at J, with 12 bases between the two ends. CDR3 region: CASSLAGAKDNQPQHF. The DNA of the CDR3 is TGTGCCAGCAGTTTAGCCGGGGCTAAAGACAATCAGCCCCAGCATTTT.

The chain employs TRBV18 and TRBJ2-6; no firm D call. CDR1 KGHSH and CDR2 LQKENI come from the germline V gene. CDR3 length: 15 residues. Trimming removed 5 bases at V and 0 bases at J, with 8 bases between. CDR3 DNA sequence: TGTGCCAGCTCATCGCCAGTCTCTGGGGCCAACGTCCTGACTTTC. It is translated as CASSSPVSGANVLTF.

The chain has TRBV13 and TRBJ2-3; TRBD2 might be the D (7 bases). The CDR3 extends over 16 amino acids. V was cut by 1 base and J by 3 bases, with 14 bases left in between. The germline V gene encodes CDR1 PRHDT and CDR2 FYEKMQ (reference sequence). DNA of the CDR3: TGTGCCAGCAGCTTAGTCGCGGGGGCTGAGACAGATACGCAGTATTTT. It translates to CASSLVAGAETDTQYF.

The gene calls are TRBV20-1 and TRBJ2-1; possible D gene TRBD1, 5 bases. Looked up from germline, CDR1 is DFQATT and CDR2 is SNEGSKA (reference sequence). The CDR3 runs to 15 residues. V was shortened by 3 bases and J by 5 bases, with 17 bases between the two germline ends. This CDR3 reads CSARRTLGLNNEQFF. Here the CDR3 DNA reads TGCAGTGCTAGGAGGACCCTGGGGCTAAACAATGAGCAGTTCTTC.

V usage is TRBV7-2 and J usage is TRBJ2-3; D gene uncertain. Trimming removed 5 bases from V and 6 bases from J, with 15 bases in between. Germline V gene lookup returns CDR1 SGHTA and CDR2 FQGNSA. This CDR3 has 14 residues. The CDR3 loop is CASSPPAPEDTQYF. CDR3 coding DNA: TGTGCCAGCAGCCCCCCAGCGCCTGAGGATACGCAGTATTTT.

This clonotype came up once. A junction end diverges from the germline sequence, so it may reflect a read error. The chain uses TRBV24-1 and TRBJ2-1, with D possibly matching TRBD2 (6 bases). Germline CDR1 reads KGHDR; CDR2 reads SFDVKD. The CDR3 sequence is 16 residues long. CDR3 nucleotides: TGTACCACCAGTGATTGGGACTTTAGCTCCTACAATGAGCAGTTCTTC. It encodes CTTSDWDFSSYNEQFF.

This clonotype was counted between two and nine times. The J gene is TRBJ1-2, the V gene TRBV5-1; D gene uncertain. Looked up from germline, CDR1 is SGHRS and CDR2 is YFSETQ. There are 13 residues in the CDR3. V shed 0 bases and J shed 3 bases, with 6 bases lying between them. CDR3 bases: TGCGCCAGCAGCTTGGAGAGGGACTATGGCTACACCTTC. Protein product: CASSLERDYGYTF.

This clonotype was observed many times. The chain is built from TRBV7-2 and TRBJ2-5; D is ambiguous. CDR3 length equals 16 residues. CDR1 is SGHTA, CDR2 FQGNSA, per germline. The V end lost 1 base, the J end lost 7 bases, and 19 bases lay between the germline ends. This chain's CDR3 is CASSLEYGFRRGTQYF. The CDR3 DNA follows: TGTGCCAGCAGCTTAGAGTATGGGTTTAGACGTGGGACCCAGTACTTC.

This clonotype has only a few counts. Here the CDR3 DNA reads TGTGCCAGCAGCGTTGGGGCCGCGAACACCGGGGAGCTGTTTTTT. This gives the protein CASSVGAANTGELFF. The chain links TRBV9 to TRBJ2-2, with D tentatively TRBD1 (5 bases). Trimming cost V 2 bases and J 0 bases, with 8 bases left between them. Germline V lookup: CDR1 SGDLS, CDR2 YYNGEE. The CDR3 covers 15 residues.